This T cell receptor beta chain was recovered during a study of response to subunit inactivated influenza vaccine (dated by TCRdb to about 2018). About the full investigation: The study used deep quantitative T cell receptor repertoire profiling to track responses to a trivalent subunit inactivated influenza vaccine. Summary of the overall study and its limitations: The authors proposed that each seasonal influenza vaccination may bring in only a limited number of new T cells.

This clonotype was observed many times. Which antigen it targets is not known. One base away there is no much larger clone; base qualities are not given. Looking up the germline V gene yields CDR1 MNHNS and CDR2 SASEGT. From the cysteine through the phenylalanine, the CDR3 covers 15 amino acids. CDR3 DNA only is kept here, 45 bases in frame from base 1. V lost 6 bases and J lost 1 base, and the count of bases not matched to a germline gene is 8. Library creation used RT-PCR. Sequencing took place on an Illumina HiSeq 2500. The public sequencing data were trimmed at Q25 with fastp and processed into clonotypes with MiXCR by TCRdb, which kept only in-frame beta chains. Entries that share a CDR3 protein sequence are merged under the most common genes and DNA. The sample table shows more than 450,000 distinct CDR3 sequences, and approximately 7.7% are seen once. Over 10% of the sample is held by the ten biggest clonotypes.

This clonotype was obtained from a man in his fifties or sixties who received an inactivated influenza vaccine. Donor details come from another sample of the same person, matched by shared clones. Sequenced material: PBMCs from blood, taken roughly 24 months after vaccination. The V and J genes are TRBV6-1 and TRBJ1-1; 7 of the junction bases match TRBD1. The CDR3 in this case is CASRDGGGRNTEAFF. The DNA reads as follows: TGTGCCAGCAGAGACGGAGGGGGCAGGAACACTGAAGCTTTCTTT.